This is a list of T cell receptor beta chains from one sample in a study of beta chain features in type 1 diabetes. Assay: immunoSEQ multiplex PCR; the TCRdb copy retains only in-frame clones and omits some. The data hold roughly 50,000 clones, with about 48% observed a single time. Sequences were obtained from stem cell memory CD4+ T cells from blood. Receptors originate from a man younger than 45 with type 1 diabetes. Each CDR3 is given with its conserved first and last residue. D genes are given only for firm matches. Size tells how often a clone was seen (once, few, many) or the class of an expanded clone, and some rows leave it out.

V	J	D	size	length	CDR3	DNA
TRBV5-1	TRBJ2-3	TRBD2	few	17	CASSSRTSARSTDTQYF	TGCGCCAGCAGCTCTAGGACTAGCGCCCGTAGCACAGATACGCAGTATTTT
TRBV4-2	TRBJ2-1	TRBD2	NA	19	CASSQELAGYPSTNNEQFF	TGTGCCAGCAGCCAAGAGCTAGCGGGTTATCCCTCTACGAACAATGAGCAGTTCTTC
TRBV7-2	TRBJ1-4	NA	NA	12	CASSWANEKLFF	TGTGCCAGCAGCTGGGCAAATGAAAAACTGTTTTTT
TRBV10-3	TRBJ2-3	NA	NA	12	CAIRGVTDTQYF	TGTGCCATCAGGGGAGTCACAGATACGCAGTATTTT
TRBV28	TRBJ2-1	TRBD2	few	14	CASQLAGAYNEQFF	TGTGCCAGCCAACTAGCGGGGGCCTACAATGAGCAGTTCTTC
TRBV6-5	TRBJ2-7	NA	NA	11	CASSDTFRQYF	TGTGCCAGCAGTGATACCTTCAGGCAGTACTTC
TRBV28	TRBJ2-7	NA	NA	12	CASSLDRYEQYF	TGTGCCAGCAGTCTTGATAGATACGAGCAGTACTTC
TRBV30	TRBJ1-3	NA	NA	16	CAWSRREGTLRNTIYF	TGTGCCTGGAGTCGGAGGGAAGGGACTCTGAGAAACACCATATATTTT
TRBV9	TRBJ1-2	NA	NA	12	CASSPTGTFYTF	TGTGCCAGCAGCCCGACCGGGACTTTCTACACCTTC
TRBV6-6	TRBJ1-5	TRBD1	NA	16	CASRSLGTGSNQPQHF	TGTGCCAGCAGGTCCTTGGGGACAGGGAGCAATCAGCCCCAGCATTTT
TRBV4-1	TRBJ2-7	NA	NA	15	CASSQLTSSGDEQYF	TGCGCCAGCAGCCAACTCACGTCGTCAGGTGACGAGCAGTACTTC
TRBV9	TRBJ1-2	NA	NA	15	CASSVALEQAYGYTF	TGTGCCAGCAGCGTAGCCTTGGAGCAAGCCTATGGCTACACCTTC
TRBV19	TRBJ1-2	NA	few	14	CASRLPDSTYGYTF	TGTGCCAGTAGGCTACCGGACAGCACCTATGGCTACACCTTC
TRBV28	TRBJ2-7	TRBD2	NA	14	CASSAPSGSYEQYF	TGTGCCAGCAGTGCACCTAGCGGTTCCTACGAGCAGTACTTC